One TCR beta chain is described in this entry. Its specificity is not known. The CDR3 totals 17 residues. With V trimmed by 2 bases and J by 5 bases, 4 bases remained unmatched. The V gene's germline CDR1 is MGHDK and CDR2 SYGVNS. The data belong to a study of cytomegalovirus exposure and HLA in healthy donors. Study as a whole: An earlier analysis found 95 million to 140 million unique TCR beta sequences from about 190 million T cells.

13 Jbeta primers and 60 Vbeta primers were used for the PCR. Only in-frame clones appear in the TCRdb table, and some are missing; sequencing was by immunoSEQ multiplex PCR. The data contain 150,000 to 200,000 clones, around 81% of them singletons. General observations from the study: Prior analysis indicated that the majority of TCR beta V segments exhibited productivity approximately 90% or approximately 30% of the time. Researchers counted 164 TCR beta chains as cytomegalovirus-associated. Later analysis placed DRB1 highest and HLA-C lowest in TCR association rates, which differed by HLA locus.

The TCR originated in a woman in her twenties or thirties in good health and CMV-seronegative. The gene calls are TRBV25-1 and TRBJ2-3; 16 nucleotides line up with TRBD2. Source material: PBMCs. CDR3 DNA sequence: TGTGCCAGCAGTGAAGCGGGACTAGCGGGGGGGGTAGATACGCAGTATTTT. Translated, it gives CASSEAGLAGGVDTQYF.